This T cell receptor beta chain was sequenced during a study of radiation and T cells in renal cell carcinoma (dated by TCRdb to 2019 to 2021). At the level of the whole study: Samples were obtained from a clinical trial, in which 15 Gy stereotactic body radiation therapy was delivered to primary renal cell carcinomas and nephrectomy was performed 4 weeks later. TCR beta sequencing covered 50 to 55 samples in total, comprising roughly 26 tumors and roughly 27 peripheral blood samples. Across all 50 or so samples, approximately 4,000,000 unique CDR3 nucleotide sequences, encoding 2,658,974 unique CDR3 amino acid sequences, were identified.

Within its sample, this clone is medium-sized (0.01 to 0.1%). The clone's antigen remains unknown. No base-level quality is on record; no much larger clone is a single base apart. Overall results and qualifications from the work: The single-armed trial design could not address effects of radiation dose or scheduling on the TCR repertoire. Because no pretreatment tumor biopsies were available, whether clonotypes were present in the tumor at baseline could not be determined. Dynamics of the blood repertoire were not tracked past 4 weeks after treatment. Top tumor clonotypes rose in blood from baseline to 2 weeks post-radiation, then contracted by 4 weeks, suggesting transient expansion of tumor-resident clones.

Explained via the paper, the time point label denotes: blood 2 weeks post-SBRT. The treatment or condition label of this sample denotes: 15 Gy SBRT to primary tumor, nephrectomy 4 weeks later. To follow tumor-enriched clonotypes, peripheral blood was collected serially from radiation-treated patients at baseline and again at 2 weeks and 4 weeks after SBRT. Every patient had renal cell carcinoma of clear cell pathology. The QIAamp DNA Blood Mini Kit (Qiagen) was used to prepare genomic DNA for TCR sequencing. The analyses included only samples that passed all quality control checks. TCR beta libraries were generated from genomic DNA with the immunoSEQ kit, following the manufacturer's recommendations. To prepare the libraries, a first multiplex PCR with proprietary primers was run, followed by a second PCR that added unique barcodes, and a bead cleanup was done after each round. Each sample batch included a kit-provided positive control reaction and a negative control reaction. The final libraries underwent checking on an Agilent 4200 TapeStation D1000 ScreenTape, volumetric pooling, and quantification by qPCR. Sequencing was performed on an Illumina NextSeq500 with a MidOutput 150-cycle cartridge, and 156 Read1 and 15 Index1 cycles were run with kit custom primers. The pooled library was loaded at 0.85 to 1 pM, with a roughly 21% PhiX control spiked in. On the study's bioinformatics: Vendor-processed data were analyzed in R, with a clonotype defined as all T cells sharing the same CDR3 nucleotide sequence. In the clone abundance analyses, frequencies in each sample were normalized to that sample's 10,000 most abundant clones. Public T cell clones, which averaged fewer than five per sample, were removed prior to analysis. Tumor-enriched and baseline blood-enriched clonotypes were defined by at least a 32-fold difference in abundance between compartments. A beta-binomial differential abundance model was applied to find clonotypes that expanded or contracted between blood time points. The Baroni-Urbani and Buser coefficient was used to measure tumor-blood repertoire similarity, and groups were compared with two-tailed Wilcoxon tests in R. TCRdb limited this immuneACCESS table to in-frame rearrangements with V and J called. A share of clones is missing; checked studies link under half to unresolved V genes, and the rest is unexplained. For V, J and clone size, that table is used; D and trimming come from the DNA. A total of approximately 61,000 clones appear in this sample, roughly four fifths of them only once. Clones ranked in the top ten supply roughly 7% of the sample.

The CDR3 spans 16 residues, from the cysteine through the phenylalanine. Just the 48-base CDR3 DNA is kept, in frame starting at base 1. Relative to germline, V is missing 5 bases and J is missing 3 bases, with 12 bases of the junction outside any gene match. CDR1 SGHVS and CDR2 FQNEAQ are derived from the germline V gene. This specimen was blood, taken from a patient whose treatment included radiotherapy and nephrectomy. The source of this sequence is a man in his 60s with renal cell carcinoma. The sequence is built from TRBV7-8 and TRBJ1-2; TRBD1 fits 7 bases in the junction. The nucleotide sequence reads TGTGCCAGCAGCCCTTACTCCGGGACAGCTGACTATGGCTACACCTTC. It codes for CASSPYSGTADYGYTF.